The T cell receptor (beta chain) described here comes from a study of T cells in Graves' hyperthyroidism and ophthalmopathy (dated by TCRdb to the late 2010s). About the study as a whole: Peripheral blood was sampled at the time of initial diagnosis, prior to any treatment. According to the paper, TCR Vbeta CDR3 sequencing was carried out on 135 peripheral blood samples, which came from 40 to 45 ophthalmopathy, roughly 75 hyperthyroidism and about 17 progressor patients. To identify distinguishing TCR V-J signatures, a discovery cohort of about a hundred patients was used, comprising some 43 with Graves' ophthalmopathy and 57 with stable Graves' hyperthyroidism. After blood sampling, hyperthyroidism patients were treated with methimazole at a starting dose of 30 mg daily, and ophthalmopathy patients were treated with high-dose intravenous methylprednisolone. Whether ophthalmopathy could be predicted prospectively was tested in an independent validation cohort made up of under 20 hyperthyroidism patients plus 17 patients who later progressed to ophthalmopathy. In roughly six Graves' hyperthyroidism patients, the study also compared T-cell repertoires from thyroid tissue with T-cell repertoires from blood. The roughly 100 discovery patients were randomly divided into training and test sets at a 7:3 ratio. Broad study findings and their caveats: No statistical method was used to fix the sample size in advance, and group allocation was not hidden from the investigators. Blood samples also contained most of the expanded thyroid clonotypes (frequency above 0.001), which suggests that blood repertoires may reflect thyroid immune responses. In validation, the model predicted progression to ophthalmopathy a median of around six months before onset, with roughly 68% sensitivity and about 72% specificity. Ophthalmopathy was separated from stable hyperthyroidism by a 13 V-J signature model, with approximately 85% sensitivity and roughly 81% specificity obtained in cross-validation and 80%/75% obtained in testing.

This clonotype was seen many times. Its antigen is currently not known. No qualities accompany the bases; no much larger clone lies one base away. Hyperthyroidism patients were aged 18 to 65 years and newly diagnosed, with disease duration of less than 2 months. Any patient with an uncontrolled infection, another autoimmune disease, pregnancy or lactation was excluded. Diagnoses were established on the basis of clinical symptoms, serum thyroxine and TRAb, thyroid ultrasound, and orbital computed tomography. For progressor patients, blood was drawn at the first diagnosis of hyperthyroidism, before any ophthalmopathy symptoms had appeared. Ficoll-Paque density gradient centrifugation was used to isolate PBMCs from 9.5 to 10 ml of fresh peripheral blood. Progressor patients were defined as those initially diagnosed with Graves' hyperthyroidism in whom ophthalmopathy developed during follow-up. Total RNA was extracted using Trizol reagent, and RNA quality was assessed on an Agilent 2100 Bioanalyzer.

The TCR beta CDR3 regions were amplified from RNA transcripts. A first-round RT-PCR of the TCR CDR3 used the HTBI primer set with the Qiagen OneStep RT-PCR kit. Libraries were constructed in a second round of multiplex PCR, after which size selection and purification were performed. Libraries were sequenced paired-end with 100 bp reads on an Illumina HiSeq2000. The authors processed their data as follows. SOAPnuke was used to process the raw data, removing reads that contained adapters or uncalled bases, had a mean Phred below 15, or lacked an exact match to the constant primer or identifier. COPE v1.2.5 was used to merge the high-quality paired reads, and each unique nucleotide sequence was defined as a clonotype. MiTCR v1.1 was used to align the clonotypes against IMGT TRBV, TRBD and TRBJ reference segments. Only V-J combinations with frequency above 0.0001, covering 99% to 99.2% of repertoires, were analysed. A TCS score was defined as the ratio between F50 (clonal expansion) and ExV (chaos), using BLOSUM62-based TCRdist between CDR3 peptides within each V-J. Welch's t-statistics and random forest reduced around 520 V-J features to roughly 13, which were used in a naive Bayes classifier (R e1071). TCRdb trimmed the raw reads at Q25, called clones with MiXCR and kept productive beta chains. Every entry covers one CDR3 protein and lists the most common genes and DNA from its rows. These V and J calls are TCRdb output, not the study's own analysis. This sample has roughly 170,000 distinct CDR3 sequences in its table, and over 8% of those were observed once. Jointly, the top ten make up over 20% of the sample.

There are 12 amino acids in the CDR3, from cysteine to phenylalanine inclusive. The sequence is cut down to CDR3 DNA, 36 bases in frame from base 1. The germline ends are 12 bases apart after V is trimmed by 0 bases and J by 12 bases. CDR1 and CDR2 were assigned from the germline V gene (reference sequence) as GTSNPN and SVGIG. Sequencing was done on a sample of blood. The V gene is TRBV30 and the J gene is TRBJ2-4, with no D gene named confidently. The sequence was obtained from a woman between 18 and 30 years old with Graves' hyperthyroidism that later progressed to Graves' ophthalmopathy. The CDR3 in this case is CAWSVLSGSQYF. The DNA reads TGTGCCTGGAGTGTACTTTCCGGATCTCAGTACTTC.